This TCR beta chain originates from a study of T cells after yellow fever vaccination. TCRdb called the 5' RACE reads again in MiXCR, with one record for every CDR3 protein. The table has under 400,000 distinct CDR3 sequences, about 9.9% seen once. The CDR3 has 13 residues. CDR1 and CDR2 from the germline V gene are SGHTA and FQGNSA. Trimming took 3 bases from V and 2 from J, leaving 8 bases between them. This clonotype occurred many times. Sample: PBMCs, taken on the day of the first yellow fever vaccination. This rearrangement joins TRBV7-2 to TRBJ2-7; D not certain. This receptor was obtained from a man in his late teens or twenties who received the YFV17D yellow fever vaccine. The CDR3 region has the DNA TGTGCCAGCAGCTTGCAGAGCACCTACGAGCAGTACGTC. Its translation: CASSLQSTYEQYV.